This T cell receptor (beta chain) was sequenced during a study of T cell responses to AZD1222 COVID-19 vaccine listed by TCRdb under 2021. Some background on the complete study: AZD1222 recipients whose second dose came at about 4 weeks and those whose second dose came at about 12 weeks were combined into one group, since spike-specific TCR depth and breadth did not differ between the two schedules. TCR sequencing covered some 240 trial participants: roughly 200 given two doses of AZD1222 and 26 given two doses of MenACWY control vaccine. Trial participants were enrolled into age subgroups of 18-55, 56-69 and 70-plus years, which contained about 150, 27 and 61 TCR-sequenced participants, respectively.

The CDR3 regions of human TCRbeta chains were subjected to immunosequencing. The original methods were these. TCRs in the repertoires were matched against a reference library of SARS-CoV-2-specific TCRs that had been generated with the MIRA antigen-specificity platform. Breadth meant the fraction of unique TCRs that were SARS-CoV-2-associated, whereas depth meant the fraction of total T cells that were SARS-CoV-2-associated. Using the MIRA data, each spike-specific TCR was mapped to the spike region that the TCR reacts to and placed in a CD4 or CD8 class. Log10-transformed breadth and depth values were compared by one-way ANOVA with Sidak's multiple comparisons tests. Not all clones reach the TCRdb copy of this immuneACCESS table, which keeps in-frame sequences only. Checked studies attribute under half of the gap to unresolved V genes and leave the rest unexplained. V, J and clone size derive from that table, while D and trimming were established from the DNA sequence. The sample table holds roughly 81,000 clones, of which about 86% were seen once. Approximately 7.9% of the sample lies in the top ten.

Study-level results and caveats: After two AZD1222 doses, spike-specific TCR breadth and depth were significantly higher than at day 0 and than in MenACWY recipients. The vaccine-associated CD4 TCRs covered the entire spike protein, and the dominant responses fell in regions 160-218 and 743-854. Most participants were white British and females outnumbered males, and the authors suggested that clonal diversity may have been underestimated. Reportedly, almost half of the unique spike-specific TCRs recognized epitopes lying outside the regions that are mutated in the B.1.351 and B.1.1.7 variants. The 56-69-year group was small, and its depth increase did not reach significance, likely because of low power. Because no day 14 peak-response samples were available, repertoires were characterized only after the peak T cell response. Only a handful of AZD1222 recipients were SARS-CoV-2 seropositive at baseline, limiting conclusions about previously exposed vaccinees.

According to the study, the label for this sample's time point signals: baseline before first vaccination. The vaccinee samples were drawn from two UK trials, COV001 and COV002, one of which was a single-blind randomized controlled phase 2/3 trial testing AZD1222 (ChAdOx1 nCoV-19) in healthy adults. For TCRbeta chain sequencing, PBMC samples from trial participants were taken at day 0 and at day 28 after the second dose. Turning to this clone: There is no known antigen for this receptor. Base qualities are missing; no much larger clone stands one base away.

Including the terminal cysteine and phenylalanine, the CDR3 comprises 13 residues. Just the 39-base CDR3 DNA is kept, in frame starting at base 1. The germline V gene encodes CDR1 SGHTA and CDR2 FQGTGA. Trimming takes 6 bases from V and 9 bases from J, and the germline ends sit 12 bases apart. The material sequenced was peripheral blood, taken on day 0 of AZD1222 vaccination. The receptor was isolated from an adult in good health. The chain is assembled from TRBV7-3 and TRBJ1-6; the D gene lacks a confident call. The CDR3 corresponds to CASSPLAGSPLHF. The sequence in DNA is TGTGCCAGCAGTCCCTTAGCTGGTTCACCCCTCCACTTT.